Below are 27 T cell receptor beta chains sequenced from a single sample in a study of T-cell memory formation after mild COVID-19. TCRdb called the 5' RACE reads again in MiXCR, with one record for every CDR3 protein. In the table there are roughly 340,000 distinct CDR3 sequences, roughly 19% of which are singletons. The specimen was PBMCs or a T cell subset sorted from them (not recorded which). All receptors derive from a man younger than 30 who had mild COVID-19 (a few samples of this study predate the infection). Cell type and time point are not known.

In this sample, this clonotype turned up a few times. The V gene is TRBV11-2, the J gene TRBJ1-1; D uncertain. Germline V gene lookup returns CDR1 SGHAT and CDR2 FQNNGV. V lost 1 base, J lost 5 bases, and 8 bases lay in between. CDR3 length: 13 residues. In DNA form, the CDR3 reads TGTGCCAGCAGCTTAGTCAGGCAGACTGAAGCTTTCTTT. Translated: CASSLVRQTEAFF.

This clonotype was seen more than once but under ten times. V usage is TRBV27 and J usage is TRBJ1-2, with TRBD1 matching over 8 bases. V shed 4 bases, J shed 8 bases, and the junction held 9 bases outside the gene matches. In germline, CDR1 is MNHEY, CDR2 SMNVEV (reference sequence). The CDR3 has 14 residues. Here the CDR3 DNA reads TGTGCCAGCAGTTCCGGACAGGGACTGTGGGGCTACACCTTC. Translation gives CASSSGQGLWGYTF.

The chain is built from TRBV11-2 and TRBJ1-6; D may be TRBD1 (6 bases). CDR3 size: 15 residues. Germline CDR1 is SGHAT and CDR2 is FQNNGV. V was trimmed by 5 bases and J by 11 bases, leaving 19 bases between them. CDR3 protein: CASSLGQSALTPLHF. The CDR3 nucleotides are TGTGCCAGCAGCCTAGGACAGTCTGCTCTTACACCCCTCCACTTT.

The chain links TRBV7-2 to TRBJ1-2, with unresolved D. The V gene lost 2 bases and the J gene lost 7 bases, with 20 bases spanning the gap. CDR3 size: 16 residues. Germline CDR1 reads SGHTA; CDR2 reads FQGNSA. Written as DNA, the CDR3 is TGTGCCAGCAGCTTATCCAGCCACGGGTCTATGCTTGGCTACACCTTC. This codes for CASSLSSHGSMLGYTF.

This clonotype was counted between two and nine times. The CDR3 protein is CASSQSKLLDRRSEKLFF. In DNA form, the CDR3 reads TGCGCCAGCAGCCAGTCCAAGTTGTTGGACCGGAGGAGTGAAAAACTGTTTTTT. The chain carries TRBV4-1 and TRBJ1-4, with D hard to call. The V and J ends lost 3 bases and 7 bases respectively, with 24 bases between them. The CDR3 sequence is 18 residues long. Germline loops: CDR1 MGHRA, CDR2 YSYEKL.

The chain combines TRBV7-8 with TRBJ2-7; 7 nucleotides align to TRBD1. This CDR3 has 13 amino acids. V lost 5 bases and J lost 3; bases outside the gene matches: 4. Germline CDR1 and CDR2: SGHVS and FQNEAQ. The CDR3 DNA reads as TGTGCCAGCAGCGCAAGGACAGGCTACGAGCAGTACGTC. This codes for CASSARTGYEQYV.

The table lists this clonotype with a few counts. The V call is TRBV20-1, the J call TRBJ1-3; D not certain. The CDR3 runs to 16 residues. Germline CDR1 reads DFQATT; CDR2 reads SNEGSKA (reference sequence). V lost 1 base, J lost 0 bases, and 13 bases lay in between. CDR3 amino acids: CSARVPGKDSGNTIYF. In nucleotides, the CDR3 is TGCAGTGCTAGAGTACCCGGGAAGGACTCTGGAAACACCATATATTTT.

This clonotype was picked up a small number of times. V is TRBV7-2 and J is TRBJ1-1; D is unresolved. In germline, CDR1 is SGHTA, CDR2 FQGNSA. The length of the CDR3 is 12 residues. Trimming removed 7 bases from V and 7 bases from J, with 13 bases in between. CDR3 bases: TGTGCCAGCAACCCCGATTGGCTTGAAGCTTTCTTT. This codes for CASNPDWLEAFF.

The chain joins TRBV7-2 to TRBJ1-2; no firm D call. This CDR3 is built from 11 residues. V was clipped by 4 bases and J by 7 bases, with 7 bases between them. Germline CDR1 and CDR2: SGHTA and FQGNSA. Here the CDR3 reads CASSCHSGYTF. The CDR3 nucleotides are TGTGCCAGCAGCTGCCATTCTGGCTACACCTTC.

The gene calls are TRBV24-1 and TRBJ1-2; D unresolved. The CDR3 loop spans 14 amino acids. Germline loops: CDR1 KGHDR, CDR2 SFDVKD. V shed 3 bases and J shed 7 bases, with 14 bases lying between them. As DNA, the CDR3 is TGTGCCACCAGTGATCCTCCCGCGTCCCGTGGCTACACCTTC. Amino acids: CATSDPPASRGYTF.

The CDR3, as DNA: TGCGCCGCAGCGAGAAGGGGAGACACCGGGGAGCTGTTTTTT. This encodes CAAARRGDTGELFF. The chain is built from TRBV4-1 and TRBJ2-2; D tentatively reads TRBD1 or TRBD2 (5 bases each). Deletions cut 11 bases from V and 3 bases from J, with 16 bases between. Germline V CDR1 and CDR2: MGHRA, YSYEKL. The CDR3 is 14 amino acids.

In its sample, this clonotype was seen a few times. The V call is TRBV4-2, the J call TRBJ1-5, with 9 positions matching TRBD1. Per the germline V gene, CDR1 is LGHNA and CDR2 is YNFKEQ. The CDR3 has 15 residues. J lost 5 bases, V lost 6 bases, and 8 bases had no gene match. CDR3 in amino acids: CASSRQGETDQPQHF. For the CDR3, the DNA is TGTGCCAGCAGTAGACAGGGGGAAACAGATCAGCCCCAGCATTTT.

This rearrangement joins TRBV20-1 to TRBJ2-5; TRBD1 agrees at 10 bases. CDR1 is DFQATT, CDR2 SNEGSKA, per germline (reference sequence). The V segment lost 3 bases and the J segment 4 bases; nucleotides outside the gene matches: 8. The CDR3 is 15 amino acids. CDR3: CSASWDRDRGETQYF. Here the CDR3 DNA reads TGCAGTGCTAGTTGGGACCGGGACAGGGGAGAGACCCAGTACTTC.

The chain joins TRBV6-6 to TRBJ1-2, with D hard to call. Germline V gene lookup returns CDR1 MNHNY and CDR2 SVGAGI (reference sequence). The CDR3 sequence is 15 residues long. V was trimmed by 0 bases and J by 1 base, leaving 9 bases between them. The CDR3 nucleotides read TGTGCCAGCAGTTACTCGATTGAGGGTAACTATGGCTACACCTTC. Its translation is CASSYSIEGNYGYTF.

V and J are TRBV7-2 and TRBJ1-1; tentatively, D is TRBD1 (5 bases). The CDR3 has 14 amino acids. In germline, CDR1 is SGHTA, CDR2 FQGNSA. V lost 5 bases, J lost 3 bases, and 13 bases lay in between. The CDR3 bases are TGTGCCAGCAGCACACAACGGGGGGACACTGAAGCTTTCTTT. The encoded protein is CASSTQRGDTEAFF.

This clonotype occurred a few times. J is TRBJ2-7 and V is TRBV2; D is undetermined. The length of the CDR3 is 14 residues. V was cut by 8 bases and J by 3 bases, with 17 bases left in between. The germline V gene encodes CDR1 SNHLY and CDR2 FYNNEI. The CDR3 sequence is CASSANVQIYEQYF. The CDR3 bases are TGTGCCAGCTCCGCTAACGTGCAGATCTACGAGCAGTACTTC.

This chain's CDR3 is CASSEERTAYNEQFF. The CDR3 bases are TGTGCCAGCAGTGAAGAGAGGACGGCTTACAATGAGCAGTTCTTC. The genes are TRBV2 and TRBJ2-1; D is ambiguous. Germline V lookup: CDR1 SNHLY, CDR2 FYNNEI. This CDR3 is built from 15 residues. V lost 1 base and J lost 4, with 11 bases in between.

This clonotype has ten or more counts. The CDR3 here is CASSLWGLDTEAFF. The CDR3 DNA sequence: TGTGCCAGCAGCTTGTGGGGGCTTGACACTGAAGCTTTCTTT. The gene calls are TRBV7-6 and TRBJ1-1; tentative D call: TRBD1 (6 bases). Germline CDR1 SGHVS, CDR2 FNYEAQ. V lost 3 bases to trimming and J lost 3 bases, with 11 bases between them. The length of the CDR3 is 14 residues.

The V and J genes are TRBV18 and TRBJ2-3; 7 bases agree with TRBD1. The junction had 6 bases not matched to a gene; V was cut back by 3 bases and J by 6 bases. The germline V gene encodes CDR1 KGHSH and CDR2 LQKENI. The length of the CDR3 is 14 residues. The CDR3 reads CASSPRTGADTQYF. The CDR3 DNA reads as TGTGCCAGCTCACCGCGGACAGGTGCGGATACGCAGTATTTT. The full variable domain, completed using reference TRBV18 and TRBJ2-3, is NAGVMQNPRHLVRRRGQEARLRCSPMKGHSHVYWYRQLPEEGLKFMVYLQKENIIDESGMPKERFSAEFPKEGPSILRIQQVVRGDSAAYFCASSPRTGADTQYFGPGTRLTVL.

This chain connects TRBV6-5 to TRBJ1-4; no definite D call. Germline assignment: CDR1 MNHEY and CDR2 SVGAGI. V gave up 0 bases and J gave up 1 base, with 9 bases separating them. The CDR3 totals 16 residues. CDR3 sequence (DNA): TGTGCCAGCAGTTACTCGGAGATCGTAACTAATGAAAAACTGTTTTTT. Its translation is CASSYSEIVTNEKLFF.

The chain is built from TRBV7-3 and TRBJ2-3; D gene unclear. The CDR3 is 15 residues long. V was trimmed by 5 bases and J by 0 bases, leaving 12 bases between them. Germline CDR1 reads SGHTA; CDR2 reads FQGTGA. The chain's CDR3 is CASSVSQASTDTQYF. The CDR3 DNA reads as TGTGCCAGCAGCGTAAGTCAAGCTAGCACAGATACGCAGTATTTT.

Only a few counts were recorded for this clonotype. This chain joins TRBV3-1 and TRBJ2-2, with unresolved D. The V end lost 0 bases, the J end lost 5 bases, and 22 bases lay between the germline ends. Looked up from germline, CDR1 is LGHDT and CDR2 is YNNKEL (reference sequence). The CDR3 is made up of 19 amino acids. CDR3 loop: CASSQDPRHLNLGTGELFF. The CDR3 DNA is TGTGCCAGCAGCCAAGATCCCCGACACCTCAATCTGGGGACCGGGGAGCTGTTTTTT.

CDR3 coding DNA: TGCGCCAGCAGCCAGACGGAAGTCCAAGAGACCCAGTACTTC. It codes for CASSQTEVQETQYF. The chain joins TRBV4-3 to TRBJ2-5; no definite D call. The CDR3 sequence is 14 residues long. CDR1 is LGHNA and CDR2 is YSLEER in the germline V gene. Trimming took off 3 bases at V and 1 base at J, with 9 bases between the two ends.

The genes are TRBV6-2 or TRBV6-3 and TRBJ1-5, with 7 bases aligning to TRBD1. Germline loops: CDR1 MNHEY, CDR2 SVGEGT. This CDR3 is 18 amino acids long. With V trimmed by 7 bases and J by 8 bases, 23 bases remained unmatched. The CDR3 DNA sequence: TGTGCCAGCACCAATATGAAACCCGGGACAGCAGGTTCGGAGCCCCAGCATTTT. Translating it yields CASTNMKPGTAGSEPQHF.

The chain links TRBV6-6 to TRBJ1-2; 8 nucleotides align to TRBD1. The ends lost 0 bases at V and 3 bases at J; junction bases unmatched: 9. Germline-derived CDR1 and CDR2 are MNHNY and SVGAGI (reference sequence). This CDR3 contains 17 residues. CDR3: CASSYSPRTGLDYGYTF. The CDR3 nucleotides are TGTGCCAGCAGTTACTCCCCACGGACAGGGCTGGACTATGGCTACACCTTC.

This clonotype was seen only a few times. This rearrangement joins TRBV12-3 or TRBV12-4 to TRBJ1-2; D not resolved. Trimming took 3 bases from V and 0 from J, leaving 5 bases between them. The CDR3 consists of 13 residues. The DNA of the CDR3 is TGTGCCAGCAGTTTGACCGCTAACTATGGCTACACCTTC. Translated, it gives CASSLTANYGYTF.

The chain links TRBV15 to TRBJ1-5; TRBD1 matches 10 bases. This CDR3 comprises 16 residues. The V gene's germline CDR1 is LNHNV and CDR2 YYDKDF (reference sequence). Germline trimming cut 3 bases from V and 3 bases from J; bases unmatched to any gene: 5. CDR3 in amino acids: CATSSRDRGPNQPQHF. CDR3 bases: TGTGCCACCAGCAGCCGGGACAGGGGACCCAATCAGCCCCAGCATTTT.